The rows below give T cell receptor beta chains drawn from one sample of a study of T cell responses to AZD1222 COVID-19 vaccine. The repertoire was sequenced with immunoSEQ multiplex PCR; TCRdb's copy has only in-frame clones and lacks some. This repertoire shows about 180,000 clones, around nine tenths found once; its top ten account for 1.5% to 2%. The specimen comprised peripheral blood, sampled 28 days after the second AZD1222 dose. The receptors were gathered from an adult who received the AZD1222 COVID-19 vaccine. The conserved cysteine and the conserved F or W are not part of the CDR3 here. The order of the fields is CDR3 length, V gene, CDR3 protein.

12	TRBV5-1	ASSLGGQSNEQF
14	TRBV9	ASSVGTSGRGETQY
11	TRBV20-1	SASLREPYEQY
15	TRBV9	ASSVKVAGVSTDTQY
13	TRBV11-2	ASSTPRGRQETQY
11	TRBV11-1	ASSLTYRDEQY
12	TRBV2	ASRGQTNTGELF
15	TRBV5-4	ASSLESGGRVSGELF
12	TRBV30	AWSVPGLGKTQY
14	TRBV9	ASSLLAGSSYNEQF
17	TRBV18	ASSPQGAWREVTYNEQF
9	TRBV12-3/TRBV12-4	ASSLAGGYT
12	TRBV5-1	ASSPGHKINEQF
17	TRBV4-1	ASSQGTGRSSGAKNIQY
13	TRBV19	ASSSPQQGANGYT
9	TRBV6-6	AGGGAETQY
17	TRBV27	ASSKSGTGIISYNSPLH
11	TRBV5-4	ASSTRQGDTQY
13	TRBV18	ASSQIGGVGQPQH
14	TRBV5-1	ASSLGTGKDTGELF
12	TRBV9	ASSVGADNSPLH
12	TRBV10-2	ASGPTEDNSPLH
9	TRBV29-1	SVRSRETQY
11	TRBV29-1	SARTSGQETQY
12	TRBV7-9	ASSLVALYNEQF
12	TRBV19	ASSDRGRTGELF
12	TRBV7-6	ASSSSTSGTEQY
13	TRBV5-4	ASSPTGGIGNTIY
13	TRBV27	ASSWRGQAMETQY
11	TRBV2	ASALAIQETQY